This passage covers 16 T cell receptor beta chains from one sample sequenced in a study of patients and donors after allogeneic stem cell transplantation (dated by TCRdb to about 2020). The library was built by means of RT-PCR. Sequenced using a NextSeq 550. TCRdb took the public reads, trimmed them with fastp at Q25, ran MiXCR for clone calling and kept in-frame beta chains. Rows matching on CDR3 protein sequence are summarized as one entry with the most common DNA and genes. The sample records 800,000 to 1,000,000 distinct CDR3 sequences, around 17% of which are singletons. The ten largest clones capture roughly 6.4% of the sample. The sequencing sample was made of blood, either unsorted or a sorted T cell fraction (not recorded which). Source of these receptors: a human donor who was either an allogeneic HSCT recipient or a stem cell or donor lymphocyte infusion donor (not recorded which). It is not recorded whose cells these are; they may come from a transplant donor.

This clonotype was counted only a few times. DNA of the CDR3: TGCGCCAGCAGCCAAGAGAGGCTCTCGTGGGGGGAAGAGACCCAGTACTTC. Translation gives CASSQERLSWGEETQYF. The chain links TRBV4-3 to TRBJ2-5; perhaps TRBD2 as D (6 bases). Germline lookup yields CDR1 LGHNA and CDR2 YSLEER. This CDR3 region has 17 residues. The germline V and J ends were trimmed by 0 bases and 3 bases, with 17 bases remaining between them.

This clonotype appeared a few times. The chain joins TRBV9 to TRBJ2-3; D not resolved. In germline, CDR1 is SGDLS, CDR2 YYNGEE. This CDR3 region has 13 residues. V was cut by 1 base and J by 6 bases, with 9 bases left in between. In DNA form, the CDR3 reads TGTGCCAGCAGCGTAAACCCGGGCGATACGCAGTATTTT. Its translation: CASSVNPGDTQYF. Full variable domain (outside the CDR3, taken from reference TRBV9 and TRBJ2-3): DSGVTQTPKHLITATGQRVTLRCSPRSGDLSVYWYQQSLDQGLQFLIQYYNGEERAKGNILERFSAQQFPDLHSELNLSSLELGDSALYFCASSVNPGDTQYFGPGTRLTVL.

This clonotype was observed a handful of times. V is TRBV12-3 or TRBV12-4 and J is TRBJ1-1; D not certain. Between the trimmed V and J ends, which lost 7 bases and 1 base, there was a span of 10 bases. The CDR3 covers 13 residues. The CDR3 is CASTQSRNTEAFF. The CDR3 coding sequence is TGTGCCAGCACCCAAAGCAGGAACACTGAAGCTTTCTTT.

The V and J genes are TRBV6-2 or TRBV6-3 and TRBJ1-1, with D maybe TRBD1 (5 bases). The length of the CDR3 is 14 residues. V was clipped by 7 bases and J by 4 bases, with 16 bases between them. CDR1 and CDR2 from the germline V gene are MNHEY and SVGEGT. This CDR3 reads CASTISMGLTEAFF. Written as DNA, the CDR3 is TGTGCCAGCACTATCTCCATGGGGCTCACTGAAGCTTTCTTT.

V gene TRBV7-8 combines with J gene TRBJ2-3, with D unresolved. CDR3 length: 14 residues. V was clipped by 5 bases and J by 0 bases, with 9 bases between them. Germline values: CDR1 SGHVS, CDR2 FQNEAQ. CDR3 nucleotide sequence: TGTGCCAGCAGCCATCCCCCCAGCACAGATACGCAGTATTTT. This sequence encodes CASSHPPSTDTQYF.

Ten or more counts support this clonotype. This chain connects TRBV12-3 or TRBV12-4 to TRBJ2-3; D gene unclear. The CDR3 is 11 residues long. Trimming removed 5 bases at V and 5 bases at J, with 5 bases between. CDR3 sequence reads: CASSVRDTQYF. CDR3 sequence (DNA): TGTGCCAGCAGTGTAAGAGATACGCAGTATTTT.

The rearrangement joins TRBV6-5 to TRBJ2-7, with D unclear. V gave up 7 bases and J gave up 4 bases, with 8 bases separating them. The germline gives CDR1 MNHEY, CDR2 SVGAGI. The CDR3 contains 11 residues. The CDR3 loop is CASMAKYEQYF. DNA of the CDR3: TGTGCCAGCATGGCGAAGTACGAGCAGTACTTC.

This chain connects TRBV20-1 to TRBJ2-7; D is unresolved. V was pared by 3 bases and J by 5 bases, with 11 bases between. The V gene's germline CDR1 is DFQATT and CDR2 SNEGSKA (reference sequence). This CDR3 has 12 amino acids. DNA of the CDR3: TGCAGTGCTAGGACCGTGAGTGACGAGCAGTACTTC. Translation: CSARTVSDEQYF.

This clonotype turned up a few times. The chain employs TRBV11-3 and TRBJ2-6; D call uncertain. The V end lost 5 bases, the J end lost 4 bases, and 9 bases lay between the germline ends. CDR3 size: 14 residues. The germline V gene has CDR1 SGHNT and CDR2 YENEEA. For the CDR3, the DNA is TGTGCCAGCAGCGACCGTGGCGGGGCCAACGTCCTGACTTTC. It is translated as CASSDRGGANVLTF. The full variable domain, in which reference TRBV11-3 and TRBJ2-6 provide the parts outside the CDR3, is EAGVVQSPRYKIIEKKQPVAFWCNPISGHNTLYWYLQNLGQGPELLIRYENEEAVDDSQLPKDRFSAERLKGVDSTLKIQPAELGDSAVYLCASSDRGGANVLTFGAGSRLTVL.

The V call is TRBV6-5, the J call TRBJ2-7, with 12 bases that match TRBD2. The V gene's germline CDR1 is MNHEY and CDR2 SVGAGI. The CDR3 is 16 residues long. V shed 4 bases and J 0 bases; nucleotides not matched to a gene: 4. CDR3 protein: CASSWTSGVPSYEQYF. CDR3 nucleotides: TGTGCCAGCAGTTGGACTAGCGGGGTACCCTCCTACGAGCAGTACTTC.

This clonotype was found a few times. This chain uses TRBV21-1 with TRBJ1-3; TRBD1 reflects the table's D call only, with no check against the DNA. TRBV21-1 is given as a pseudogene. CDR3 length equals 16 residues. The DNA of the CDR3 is TGTGCCAGCAGCAAAGGTCGGGCAGGGCCTGGAAACACCATATATTTT. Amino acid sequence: CASSKGRAGPGNTIYF.

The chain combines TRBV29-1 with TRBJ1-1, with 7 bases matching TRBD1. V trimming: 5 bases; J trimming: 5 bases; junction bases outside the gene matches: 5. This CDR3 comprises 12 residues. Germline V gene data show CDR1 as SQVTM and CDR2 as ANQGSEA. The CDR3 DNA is TGCAGCGTTTCGGACAGGCGAACTGAAGCTTTCTTT. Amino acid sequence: CSVSDRRTEAFF.

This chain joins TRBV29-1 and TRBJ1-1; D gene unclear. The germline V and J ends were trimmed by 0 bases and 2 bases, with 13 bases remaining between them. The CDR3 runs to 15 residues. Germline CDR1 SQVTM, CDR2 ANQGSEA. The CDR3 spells CSVEDQETLNTEAFF. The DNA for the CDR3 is TGCAGCGTTGAAGATCAGGAGACACTTAACACTGAAGCTTTCTTT. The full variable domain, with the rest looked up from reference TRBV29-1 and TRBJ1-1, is SAVISQKPSRDICQRGTSLTIQCQVDSQVTMMFWYRQQPGQSLTLIATANQGSEATYESGFVIDKFPISRPNLTFSTLTVSNMSPEDSSIYLCSVEDQETLNTEAFFGQGTRLTVV.

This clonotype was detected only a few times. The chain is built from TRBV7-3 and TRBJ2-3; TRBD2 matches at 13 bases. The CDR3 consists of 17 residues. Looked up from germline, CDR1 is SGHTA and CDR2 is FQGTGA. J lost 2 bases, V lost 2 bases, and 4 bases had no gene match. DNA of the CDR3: TGTGCCAGCAGCTTAGCCGGGACTAGCGGGGTCACAGATACGCAGTATTTT. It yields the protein CASSLAGTSGVTDTQYF.

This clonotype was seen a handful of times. The CDR3 DNA is TGCAGTGCTAGATGGGCCGGGGGATCTGGAAACACCATATATTTT. Protein sequence: CSARWAGGSGNTIYF. The rearrangement joins TRBV20-1 to TRBJ1-3, with D possibly being TRBD1 (5 bases). V shed 2 bases and J shed 1 base, with 12 bases lying between them. CDR1 and CDR2 from the germline V gene are DFQATT and SNEGSKA (reference sequence). This CDR3 comprises 15 residues.

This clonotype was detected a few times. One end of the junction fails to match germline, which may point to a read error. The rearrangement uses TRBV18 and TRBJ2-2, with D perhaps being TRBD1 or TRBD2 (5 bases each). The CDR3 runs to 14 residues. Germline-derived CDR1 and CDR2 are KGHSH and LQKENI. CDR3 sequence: CASSRKGNTGDLFF. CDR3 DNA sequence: TGTGCCAGCTCACGAAAAGGGAACACCGGGGACCTGTTTTTT.